Ten or more counts support the clone carrying this T cell receptor beta chain. Antigen: not known. These data originate in a study of neurological immune-mediated disorders. Study results and limitations: When repertoires were grouped phylogenetically, those of 18 of 34 multiple sclerosis patients fell into one related-CDR3 cluster, a possible signature. The multiple sclerosis repertoire cluster was not associated with any clinical or MRI feature. Among expanded clones, no CDR3 amino acid sequences were shared across subjects, a pattern suggesting private repertoires in all groups.

Synthesis of cDNA was carried out by template-switch 5'RACE. The reaction used 10-nucleotide random UMIs. TCRdb re-called the 5' RACE reads through MiXCR, storing one row per CDR3 protein. This sample has some 83,000 distinct CDR3 sequences, with 2.5% to 3% found just once. This TCR derives from a woman in her 30s with multiple sclerosis. The material sequenced was PBMCs.

CDR3 protein: CASSYSANNEQFF. CDR3 DNA: TGTGCCAGCAGTTACTCCGCCAACAATGAGCAGTTCTTC. The chain combines TRBV6-2 or TRBV6-3 with TRBJ2-1; no clear D. Germline V lookup: CDR1 MNHEY, CDR2 SVGEGT. V lost 0 bases and J 5 bases, leaving 5 bases between the germline ends. CDR3 length: 13 amino acids.